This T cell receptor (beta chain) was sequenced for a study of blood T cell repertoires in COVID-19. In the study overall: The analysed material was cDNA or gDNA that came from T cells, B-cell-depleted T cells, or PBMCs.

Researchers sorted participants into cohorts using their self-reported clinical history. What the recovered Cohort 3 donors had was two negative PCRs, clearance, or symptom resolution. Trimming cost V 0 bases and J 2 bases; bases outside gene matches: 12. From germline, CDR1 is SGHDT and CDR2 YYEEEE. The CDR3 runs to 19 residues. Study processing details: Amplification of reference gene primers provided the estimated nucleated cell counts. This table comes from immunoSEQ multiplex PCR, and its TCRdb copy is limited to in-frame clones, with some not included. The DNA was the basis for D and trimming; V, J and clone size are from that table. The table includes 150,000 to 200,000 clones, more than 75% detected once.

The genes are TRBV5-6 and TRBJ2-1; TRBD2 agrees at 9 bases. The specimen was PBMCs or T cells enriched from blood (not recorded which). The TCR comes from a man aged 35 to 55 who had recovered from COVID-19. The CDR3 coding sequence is TGTGCCAGCAGCTTGGTTTTGGCGGGGGGGCATCTCGCCTACAATGAGCAGTTCTTC. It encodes CASSLVLAGGHLAYNEQFF. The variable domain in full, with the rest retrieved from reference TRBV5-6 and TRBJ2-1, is DAGVTQSPTHLIKTRGQQVTLRCSPKSGHDTVSWYQQALGQGPQFIFQYYEEEERQRGNFPDRFSGHQFPNYSSELNVNALLLGDSALYLCASSLVLAGGHLAYNEQFFGPGTRLTVL.